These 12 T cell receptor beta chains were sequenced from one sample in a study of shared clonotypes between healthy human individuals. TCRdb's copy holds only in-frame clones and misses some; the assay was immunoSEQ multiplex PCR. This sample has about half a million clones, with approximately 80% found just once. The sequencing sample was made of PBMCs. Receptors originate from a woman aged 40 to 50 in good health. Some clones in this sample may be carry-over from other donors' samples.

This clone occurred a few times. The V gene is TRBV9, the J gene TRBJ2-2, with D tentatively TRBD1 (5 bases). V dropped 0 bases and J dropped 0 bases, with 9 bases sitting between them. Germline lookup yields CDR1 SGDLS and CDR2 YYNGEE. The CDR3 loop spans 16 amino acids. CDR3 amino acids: CASSVGVTANTGELFF. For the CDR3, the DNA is TGTGCCAGCAGCGTAGGGGTGACAGCGAACACCGGGGAGCTGTTTTTT.

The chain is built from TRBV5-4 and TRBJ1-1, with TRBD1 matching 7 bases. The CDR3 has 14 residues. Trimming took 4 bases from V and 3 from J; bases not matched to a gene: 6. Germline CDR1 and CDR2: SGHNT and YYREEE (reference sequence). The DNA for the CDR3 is TGTGCCAGCAGCCTACAGGGGTACGACACTGAAGCTTTCTTT. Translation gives CASSLQGYDTEAFF.

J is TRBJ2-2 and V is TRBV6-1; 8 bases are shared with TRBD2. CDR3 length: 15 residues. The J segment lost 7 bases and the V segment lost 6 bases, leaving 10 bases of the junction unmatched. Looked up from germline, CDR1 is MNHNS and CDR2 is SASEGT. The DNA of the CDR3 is TGTGCCAGCAGATGGGACCGCCGGGAGGGCGGGGAGCTGTTTTTT. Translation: CASRWDRREGGELFF.

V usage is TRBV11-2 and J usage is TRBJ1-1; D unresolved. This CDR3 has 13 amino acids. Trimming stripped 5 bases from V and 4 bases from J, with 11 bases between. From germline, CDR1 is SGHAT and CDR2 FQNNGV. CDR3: CASSGDSGTEAFF. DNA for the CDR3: TGTGCCAGCAGCGGCGATAGTGGCACTGAAGCTTTCTTT.

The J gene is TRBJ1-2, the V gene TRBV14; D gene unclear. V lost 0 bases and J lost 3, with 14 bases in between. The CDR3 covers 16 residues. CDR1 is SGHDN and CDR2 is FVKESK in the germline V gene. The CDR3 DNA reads TGTGCCAGCAGCCAAGATGGGCTGGGAATATACTATGGCTACACCTTC. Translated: CASSQDGLGIYYGYTF.

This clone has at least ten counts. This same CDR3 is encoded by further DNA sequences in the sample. CDR3 DNA: TGCAGCGTTGAAGTTAGGGGAACTGAAGCTTTCTTT. Protein sequence: CSVEVRGTEAFF. V usage is TRBV29-1 and J usage is TRBJ1-1; D might be TRBD1 (5 bases). Trimming removed 1 base from V and 5 bases from J, with 8 bases in between. Germline V CDR1 and CDR2: SQVTM, ANQGSEA. The CDR3 spans 12 residues.

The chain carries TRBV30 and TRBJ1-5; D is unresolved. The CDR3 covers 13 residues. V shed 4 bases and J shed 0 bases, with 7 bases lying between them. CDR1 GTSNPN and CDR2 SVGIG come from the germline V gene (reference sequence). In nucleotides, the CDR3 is TGTGCCTGGACAGGATCTAGCAATCAGCCCCAGCATTTT. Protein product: CAWTGSSNQPQHF.

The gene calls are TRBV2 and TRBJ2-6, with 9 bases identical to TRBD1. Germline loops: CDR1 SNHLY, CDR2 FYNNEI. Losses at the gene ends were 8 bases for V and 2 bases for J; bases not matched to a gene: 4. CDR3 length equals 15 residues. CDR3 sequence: CASGRDRAGANVLTF. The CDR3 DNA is TGTGCCAGCGGCCGGGACAGGGCTGGGGCCAACGTCCTGACTTTC.

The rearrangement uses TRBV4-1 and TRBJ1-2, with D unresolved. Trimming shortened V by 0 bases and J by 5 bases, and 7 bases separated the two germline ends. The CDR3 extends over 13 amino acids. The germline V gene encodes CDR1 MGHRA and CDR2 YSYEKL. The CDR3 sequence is CASSQDISYGYTF. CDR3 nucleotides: TGCGCCAGCAGCCAAGATATATCATATGGCTACACCTTC.

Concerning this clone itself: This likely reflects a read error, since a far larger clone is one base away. As DNA, the CDR3 is TGTGCCAGCAGAATCCAGGGAGGGATCACCAGGGAGCTGTTTTTT. Translating gives CASRIQGGITRELFF. This rearrangement joins TRBV2 to TRBJ2-2; TRBD2 agrees at 7 bases. This CDR3 spans 15 amino acids. In germline, CDR1 is SNHLY, CDR2 FYNNEI.

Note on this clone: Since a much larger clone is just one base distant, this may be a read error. The chain's CDR3 is CASNTGNYGYTF. For the CDR3, the DNA is TGTGCCAGCAATACAGGGAACTATGGCTACACCTTC. This chain joins TRBV2 and TRBJ1-2; tentatively, D is TRBD1 (6 bases). The CDR3 contains 12 residues. In germline, CDR1 is SNHLY, CDR2 FYNNEI. Trimming left V 7 bases short and J 2 bases short, with 8 bases between.

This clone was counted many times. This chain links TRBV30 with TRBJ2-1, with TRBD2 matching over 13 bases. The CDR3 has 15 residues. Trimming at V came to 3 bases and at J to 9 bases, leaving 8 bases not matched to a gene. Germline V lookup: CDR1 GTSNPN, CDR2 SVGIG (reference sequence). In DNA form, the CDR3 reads TGTGCCTGGAGCGGACTAGCGGGAGTGGATAGTGAGCAGTTCTTC. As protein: CAWSGLAGVDSEQFF.